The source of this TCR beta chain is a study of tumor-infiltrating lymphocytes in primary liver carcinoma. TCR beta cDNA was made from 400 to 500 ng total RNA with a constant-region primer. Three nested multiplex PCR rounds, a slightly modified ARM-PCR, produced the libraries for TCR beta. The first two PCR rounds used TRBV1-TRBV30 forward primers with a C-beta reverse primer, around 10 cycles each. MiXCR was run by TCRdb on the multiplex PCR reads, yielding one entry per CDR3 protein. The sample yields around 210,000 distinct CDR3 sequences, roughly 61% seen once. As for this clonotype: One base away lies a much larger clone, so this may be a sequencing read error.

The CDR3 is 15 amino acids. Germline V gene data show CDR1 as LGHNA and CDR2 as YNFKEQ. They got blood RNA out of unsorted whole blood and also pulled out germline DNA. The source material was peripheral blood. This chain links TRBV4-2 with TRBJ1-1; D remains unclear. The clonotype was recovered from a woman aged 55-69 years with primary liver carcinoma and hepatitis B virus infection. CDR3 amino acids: CVSSQEGLMNTEAFF. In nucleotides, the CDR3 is TGTGTCAGCAGCCAAGAAGGACTGATGAACACTGAAGCTTTCTTT.